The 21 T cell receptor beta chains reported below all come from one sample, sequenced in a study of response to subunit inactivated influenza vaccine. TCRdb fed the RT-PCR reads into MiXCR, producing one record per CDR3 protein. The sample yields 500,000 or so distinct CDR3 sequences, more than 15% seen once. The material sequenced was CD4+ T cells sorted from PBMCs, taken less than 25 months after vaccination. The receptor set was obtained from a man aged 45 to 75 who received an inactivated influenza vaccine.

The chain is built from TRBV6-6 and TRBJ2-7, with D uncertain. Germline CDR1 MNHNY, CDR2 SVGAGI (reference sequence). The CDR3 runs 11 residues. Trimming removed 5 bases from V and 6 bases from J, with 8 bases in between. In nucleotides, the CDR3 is TGTGCCAGCAGTCCATCTACCGAGCAGTACTTC. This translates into CASSPSTEQYF.

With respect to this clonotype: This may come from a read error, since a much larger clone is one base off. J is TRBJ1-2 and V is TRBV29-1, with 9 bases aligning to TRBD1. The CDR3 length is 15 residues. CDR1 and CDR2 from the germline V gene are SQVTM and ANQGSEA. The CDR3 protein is CSVARDRVLGYGYSF. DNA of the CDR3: TGCAGCGTTGCCCGGGACAGGGTACTTGGCTATGGCTACTCCTTC. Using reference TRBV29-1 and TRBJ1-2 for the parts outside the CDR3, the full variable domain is SAVISQKPSRDICQRGTSLTIQCQVDSQVTMMFWYRQQPGQSLTLIATANQGSEATYESGFVIDKFPISRPNLTFSTLTVSNMSPEDSSIYLCSVARDRVLGYGYSFGSGTRLTVV.

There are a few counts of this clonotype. DNA of the CDR3: TGTGCCATCAGTGAGTCCGGGTTAGATTCACCCCTCCACTTT. Its translation is CAISESGLDSPLHF. This sequence joins TRBV10-3 and TRBJ1-6; D gene unclear. The V gene's germline CDR1 is ENHRY and CDR2 SYGVKD. The CDR3 spans 14 residues. Trimming stripped 0 bases from V and 8 bases from J, with 8 bases between.

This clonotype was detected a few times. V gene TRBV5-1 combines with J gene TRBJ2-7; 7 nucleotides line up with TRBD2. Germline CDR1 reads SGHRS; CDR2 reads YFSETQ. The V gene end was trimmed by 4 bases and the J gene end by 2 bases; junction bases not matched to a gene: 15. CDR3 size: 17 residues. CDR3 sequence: CASSLSSSGLTPYEQYF. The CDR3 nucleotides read TGCGCCAGCAGCCTGTCATCGTCGGGACTAACTCCCTACGAGCAGTACTTC.

The CDR3 nucleotides are TGTGCCAGCAGCCAGTTTGGACAGAACACTGAAGCTTTCTTT. This translates into CASSQFGQNTEAFF. The gene calls are TRBV3-1 and TRBJ1-1; perhaps TRBD1 as D (5 bases). The CDR3 consists of 14 residues. Trimming cost V 3 bases and J 1 base, with 9 bases left between them. Germline V gene lookup returns CDR1 LGHDT and CDR2 YNNKEL (reference sequence). Together with reference TRBV3-1 and TRBJ1-1, the CDR3 gives the full variable domain: DTAVSQTPKYLVTQMGNDKSIKCEQNLGHDTMYWYKQDSKKFLKIMFSYNNKELIINETVPNRFSPKSPDKAHLNLHINSLELGDSAVYFCASSQFGQNTEAFFGQGTRLTVV.

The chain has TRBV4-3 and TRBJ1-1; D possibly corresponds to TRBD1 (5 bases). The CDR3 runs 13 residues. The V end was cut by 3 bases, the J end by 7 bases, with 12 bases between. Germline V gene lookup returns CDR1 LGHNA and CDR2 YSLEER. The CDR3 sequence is CASSQQGDGEAFF. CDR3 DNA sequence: TGCGCCAGCAGCCAGCAGGGAGACGGTGAAGCTTTCTTT.

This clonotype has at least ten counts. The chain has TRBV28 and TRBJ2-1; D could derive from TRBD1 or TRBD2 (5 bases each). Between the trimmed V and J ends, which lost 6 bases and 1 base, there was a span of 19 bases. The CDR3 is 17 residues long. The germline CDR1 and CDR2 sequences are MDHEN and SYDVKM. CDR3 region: CASSQPGSRGSYNEQFF. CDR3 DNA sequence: TGTGCCAGCAGCCAACCGGGATCGAGGGGTTCCTACAATGAGCAGTTCTTC. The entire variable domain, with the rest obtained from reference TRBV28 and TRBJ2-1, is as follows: DVKVTQSSRYLVKRTGEKVFLECVQDMDHENMFWYRQDPGLGLRLIYFSYDVKMKEKGDIPEGYSVSREKKERFSLILESASTNQTSMYLCASSQPGSRGSYNEQFFGPGTRLTVL.

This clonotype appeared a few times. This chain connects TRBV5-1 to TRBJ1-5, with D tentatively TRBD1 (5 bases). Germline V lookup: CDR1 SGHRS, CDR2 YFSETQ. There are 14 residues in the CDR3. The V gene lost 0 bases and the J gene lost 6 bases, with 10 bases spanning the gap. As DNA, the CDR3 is TGCGCCAGCAGCTTGGGCGAAAGGGGTCAGCCCCAGCATTTT. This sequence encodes CASSLGERGQPQHF.

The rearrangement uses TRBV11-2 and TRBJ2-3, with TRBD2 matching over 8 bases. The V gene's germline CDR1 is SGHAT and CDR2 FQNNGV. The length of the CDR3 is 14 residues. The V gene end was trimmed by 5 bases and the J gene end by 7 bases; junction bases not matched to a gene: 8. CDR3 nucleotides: TGTGCCAGCAGCCTAAGCGGGAGTGGGAATACGCAGTATTTT. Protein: CASSLSGSGNTQYF.

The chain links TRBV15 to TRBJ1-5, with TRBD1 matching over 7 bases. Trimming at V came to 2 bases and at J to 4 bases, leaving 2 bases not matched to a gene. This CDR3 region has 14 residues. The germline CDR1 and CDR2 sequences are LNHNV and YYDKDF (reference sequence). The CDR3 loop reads CATSRQGGNQPQHF. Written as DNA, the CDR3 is TGTGCCACCAGCAGACAGGGGGGAAATCAGCCCCAGCATTTT.

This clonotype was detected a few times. The CDR3: CASSRSSTYEQYF. DNA for the CDR3: TGTGCCAGCAGTAGGTCCTCAACCTACGAGCAGTACTTC. V gene TRBV11-2 combines with J gene TRBJ2-7, with D hard to call. From germline, CDR1 is SGHAT and CDR2 FQNNGV. This CDR3 is 13 amino acids long. Trimming stripped 6 bases from V and 2 bases from J, with 11 bases between.

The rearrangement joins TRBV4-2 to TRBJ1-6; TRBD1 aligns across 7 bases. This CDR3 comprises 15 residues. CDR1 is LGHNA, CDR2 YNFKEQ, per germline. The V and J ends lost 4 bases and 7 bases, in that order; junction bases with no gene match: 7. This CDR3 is CASSLRQGENSPLHF. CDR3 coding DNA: TGTGCCAGCAGCCTACGACAGGGAGAAAATTCACCCCTCCACTTT.

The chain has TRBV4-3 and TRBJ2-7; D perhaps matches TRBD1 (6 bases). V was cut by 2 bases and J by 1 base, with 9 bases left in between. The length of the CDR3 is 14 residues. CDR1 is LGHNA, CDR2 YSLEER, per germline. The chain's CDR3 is CASSQTGMSYEQYF. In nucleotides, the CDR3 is TGCGCCAGCAGCCAAACAGGGATGTCCTACGAGCAGTACTTC.

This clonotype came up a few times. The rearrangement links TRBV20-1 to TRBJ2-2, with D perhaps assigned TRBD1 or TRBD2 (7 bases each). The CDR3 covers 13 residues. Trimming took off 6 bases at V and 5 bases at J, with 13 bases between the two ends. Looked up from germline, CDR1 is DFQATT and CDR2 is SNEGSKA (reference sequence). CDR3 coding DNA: TGCAGTGCCGAGCGGGGACAGACCGGGGAGCTGTTTTTT. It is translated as CSAERGQTGELFF.

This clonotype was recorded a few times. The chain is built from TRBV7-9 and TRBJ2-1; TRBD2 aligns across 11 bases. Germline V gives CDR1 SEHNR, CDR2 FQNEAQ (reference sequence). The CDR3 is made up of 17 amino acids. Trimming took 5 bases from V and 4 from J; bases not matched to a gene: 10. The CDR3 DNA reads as TGTGCCAGCAGCCGGATCCGACTAGCGGGGCCATACAATGAGCAGTTCTTC. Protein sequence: CASSRIRLAGPYNEQFF.

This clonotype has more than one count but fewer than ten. Here the CDR3 DNA reads TGCGCCAGCAGCTTGGCCGGAGCGGGGGGAGGGGGTGAGCAGTTCTTC. Its protein product is CASSLAGAGGGGEQFF. The rearrangement joins TRBV5-1 to TRBJ2-1; 9 bases agree with TRBD2. Trimming cost V 0 bases and J 9 bases; bases outside gene matches: 10. This CDR3 contains 16 residues. Germline values: CDR1 SGHRS, CDR2 YFSETQ.

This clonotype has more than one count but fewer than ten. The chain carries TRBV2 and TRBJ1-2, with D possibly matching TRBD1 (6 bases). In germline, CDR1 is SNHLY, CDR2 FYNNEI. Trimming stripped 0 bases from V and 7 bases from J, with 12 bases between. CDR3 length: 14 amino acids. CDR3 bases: TGTGCCAGCAGTGAAGCTTCAGGGGCGGTTGGCTACACCTTC. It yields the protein CASSEASGAVGYTF. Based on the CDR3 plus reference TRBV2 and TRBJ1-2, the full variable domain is EPEVTQTPSHQVTQMGQEVILRCVPISNHLYFYWYRQILGQKVEFLVSFYNNEISEKSEIFDDQFSVERPDGSNFTLKIRSTKLEDSAMYFCASSEASGAVGYTFGSGTRLTVV.

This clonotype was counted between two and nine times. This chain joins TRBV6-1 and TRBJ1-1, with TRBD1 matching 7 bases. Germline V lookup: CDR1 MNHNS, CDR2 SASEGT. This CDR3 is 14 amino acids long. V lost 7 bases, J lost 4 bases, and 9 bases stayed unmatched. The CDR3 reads CASMAGGFGTEAFF. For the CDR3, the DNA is TGTGCCAGCATGGCAGGGGGTTTTGGCACTGAAGCTTTCTTT.

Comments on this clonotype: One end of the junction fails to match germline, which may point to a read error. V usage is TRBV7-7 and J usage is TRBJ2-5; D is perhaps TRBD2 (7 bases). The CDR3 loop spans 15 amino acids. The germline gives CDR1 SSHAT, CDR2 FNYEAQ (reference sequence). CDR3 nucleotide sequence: TGTGCTAGCAGCTTAGATCGCGGGGGCTTCGAGACCCAGTACTTT. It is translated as CASSLDRGGFETQYF.

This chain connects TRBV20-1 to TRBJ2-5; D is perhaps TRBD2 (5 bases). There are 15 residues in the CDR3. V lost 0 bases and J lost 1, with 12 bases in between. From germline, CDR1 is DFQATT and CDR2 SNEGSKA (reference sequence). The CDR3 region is CSARDATRVQETQYF. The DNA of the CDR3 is TGCAGTGCTAGAGATGCTACGCGGGTCCAAGAGACCCAGTACTTC.

This chain's CDR3 is CASSLGQANEQYF. CDR3 bases: TGTGCCAGCAGTTTAGGCCAGGCAAACGAGCAGTACTTC. The chain joins TRBV12-3 or TRBV12-4 to TRBJ2-7; D unresolved. The CDR3 is made up of 13 amino acids. V lost 1 base to trimming and J lost 5 bases, with 9 bases between them.